The 23 T cell receptor beta chains below all came from one sample that was sequenced in a study of blood T cell repertoires in COVID-19. TCRdb's copy holds only in-frame clones and misses some; the assay was immunoSEQ multiplex PCR. The table has around 260,000 clones, around 90% seen once; the top ten hold over 0.55%. Sequenced material: peripheral blood. Every receptor here comes from a human donor in a cohort sampled during active COVID-19.

The chain recombines TRBV18 with TRBJ2-2; a possible D gene is TRBD1 (5 bases). CDR3 length: 14 residues. Looked up from germline, CDR1 is KGHSH and CDR2 is LQKENI. V was shortened by 5 bases and J by 0 bases, with 7 bases between the two germline ends. In DNA form, the CDR3 reads TGTGCCAGCTCAGCGACAGCGAACACCGGGGAGCTGTTTTTT. It translates to CASSATANTGELFF.

The V call is TRBV19, the J call TRBJ1-4, with 8 positions matching TRBD1. CDR3 length: 15 amino acids. Losses at the gene ends were 7 bases for V and 7 bases for J; bases not matched to a gene: 11. Germline CDR1 and CDR2: LNHDA and SQIVND (reference sequence). This CDR3 is CASTPRPGGGEKLFF. The CDR3 DNA reads as TGTGCCAGTACCCCGCGGCCAGGGGGCGGTGAAAAACTGTTTTTT.

This chain joins TRBV12-2 and TRBJ2-7; the table's D call of TRBD2 was not tested on the DNA. TRBV12-2 corresponds to a pseudogene. The CDR3 is 13 amino acids. The CDR3 sequence: CASRPVRLNEQYF. The CDR3 DNA follows: TGTGCAAGTCGCCCCGTGAGGCTGAACGAGCAGTACTTC.

The rearrangement uses TRBV21-1 and TRBJ2-5; the table gives TRBD2 as D, unverified against the DNA. TRBV21-1 is listed as a pseudogene. CDR3 length equals 13 residues. The CDR3 loop reads CASSKVGGETQYF. The CDR3 DNA reads as TGTGCCAGCAGCAAAGTTGGAGGGGAGACCCAGTACTTC.

This clone has just one count. The chain combines TRBV5-5 with TRBJ1-5; the match to TRBD1 covers 7 bases. Germline V lookup: CDR1 SGHKS, CDR2 YYEKEE (reference sequence). Trimming cost V 3 bases and J 5 bases; bases outside gene matches: 5. This CDR3 comprises 14 residues. This CDR3 reads CASSSGQTHQPQHF. The CDR3, as DNA: TGTGCCAGCAGCTCGGGACAGACCCATCAGCCCCAGCATTTT.

The chain joins TRBV4-3 to TRBJ2-1, with a weak D call TRBD1 (6 bases). The CDR3 has 15 residues. Per the germline V gene, CDR1 is LGHNA and CDR2 is YSLEER. V was trimmed by 0 bases and J by 5 bases, leaving 11 bases between them. The chain's CDR3 is CASSQDGAGDNEQFF. CDR3 in DNA: TGCGCCAGCAGCCAAGATGGGGCAGGGGACAATGAGCAGTTCTTC.

This sequence joins TRBV24-1 and TRBJ2-1; D is perhaps TRBD1 (5 bases). Germline-derived CDR1 and CDR2 are KGHDR and SFDVKD. The CDR3 is 15 residues long. V was clipped by 4 bases and J by 5 bases, with 14 bases between them. This CDR3 reads CATSDGGAGNNEQFF. CDR3 in DNA: TGTGCCACCAGTGACGGTGGAGCAGGGAACAATGAGCAGTTCTTC.

The chain recombines TRBV9 with TRBJ1-1; D is possibly TRBD1 (6 bases). The CDR3 runs 14 residues. From germline, CDR1 is SGDLS and CDR2 YYNGEE. Trimming left V 4 bases short and J 0 bases short, with 10 bases between. CDR3 protein: CASSPTGLNTEAFF. DNA of the CDR3: TGTGCCAGCAGCCCGACAGGTTTGAACACTGAAGCTTTCTTT.

Worth noting for this clone: An end of the junction does not agree with germline; a read error may underlie this. The chain links TRBV7-7 to TRBJ2-5; TRBD1 agrees at 8 bases. The CDR3 loop spans 15 amino acids. Germline-derived CDR1 and CDR2 are SSHAT and FNYEAQ (reference sequence). CDR3 in amino acids: CASSLAVTGVETQYF. The CDR3, as DNA: TGTGCTAGCAGCTTAGCGGTGACAGGGGTTGAGACCCAGTACTTC.

The J gene is TRBJ1-6, the V gene TRBV27; 8 bases map to TRBD1. The V gene end was trimmed by 2 bases and the J gene end by 8 bases; junction bases not matched to a gene: 11. This CDR3 spans 17 amino acids. The V gene's germline CDR1 is MNHEY and CDR2 SMNVEV (reference sequence). Written as DNA, the CDR3 is TGTGCCAGCAGTTTAGCCAACAGGGCCAGGGGGCATTCACCCCTCCACTTT. Amino acid sequence: CASSLANRARGHSPLHF.

J is TRBJ2-7 and V is TRBV5-4; 7 bases match TRBD1. V was pared by 2 bases and J by 3 bases, with 14 bases of the junction left unmatched. Germline CDR1 SGHNT, CDR2 YYREEE (reference sequence). The CDR3 is 17 amino acids. The CDR3 spells CASSFLLTGDKVYEQYF. The DNA of the CDR3 is TGTGCCAGCAGCTTTTTATTAACAGGGGATAAAGTCTACGAGCAGTACTTC.

The chain links TRBV9 to TRBJ1-3, with a possible D match to TRBD1 (6 bases). This CDR3 has 17 amino acids. Trimming shortened V by 4 bases and J by 0 bases, and 17 bases separated the two germline ends. Germline V gives CDR1 SGDLS, CDR2 YYNGEE. The CDR3 here is CASSPAGGGASGNTIYF. CDR3 DNA: TGTGCCAGCAGCCCCGCCGGAGGGGGGGCCTCTGGAAACACCATATATTTT.

The CDR3 loop reads CASSGISNEKLFF. DNA for the CDR3: TGTGCCAGTAGTGGCATATCTAATGAAAAACTGTTTTTT. The J gene is TRBJ1-4, the V gene TRBV19; D ambiguous. The V gene's germline CDR1 is LNHDA and CDR2 SQIVND (reference sequence). This CDR3 region has 13 residues. Trimming left V 5 bases short and J 3 bases short, with 7 bases between.

CDR3 residues: CAIGGSYEQYF. Here the CDR3 DNA reads TGTGCCATCGGCGGGAGCTACGAGCAGTACTTC. The gene calls are TRBV10-3 and TRBJ2-7; 7 bases fit TRBD2. Trimming at V came to 8 bases and at J to 3 bases, leaving 1 base not matched to a gene. Germline values: CDR1 ENHRY, CDR2 SYGVKD. The CDR3 spans 11 residues.

This rearrangement joins TRBV19 to TRBJ2-7; weak D call: TRBD2 (6 bases). CDR1 and CDR2 (germline): LNHDA, SQIVND (reference sequence). The CDR3 is made up of 13 amino acids. V lost 6 bases, J lost 0 bases, and 9 bases lay in between. The CDR3 region is CASSFGGSYEQYF. The CDR3 bases are TGTGCCAGTAGCTTCGGGGGCTCCTACGAGCAGTACTTC.

The genes are TRBV28 and TRBJ1-1; TRBD1 agrees at 8 bases. Germline V gene lookup returns CDR1 MDHEN and CDR2 SYDVKM. This CDR3 contains 14 residues. The trim removed 0 bases at V and 8 bases at J, leaving 5 bases unmatched. CDR3 amino acids: CASSLWSTGVEAFF. CDR3 nucleotide sequence: TGTGCCAGCAGTTTATGGTCGACAGGGGTGGAAGCTTTCTTT.

V usage is TRBV4-3 and J usage is TRBJ2-5, with 9 bases identical to TRBD2. CDR1 and CDR2 (germline): LGHNA, YSLEER. The length of the CDR3 is 13 residues. V trimming: 8 bases; J trimming: 5 bases; junction bases outside the gene matches: 6. The CDR3 sequence: CASATGLAETQYF. The CDR3 DNA is TGCGCCAGCGCAACCGGACTAGCGGAGACCCAGTACTTC.

This sequence joins TRBV30 and TRBJ1-5; no clear D gene. Germline V lookup: CDR1 GTSNPN, CDR2 SVGIG (reference sequence). V was clipped by 2 bases and J by 4 bases, with 9 bases between them. The CDR3 loop spans 13 amino acids. The CDR3 coding sequence is TGTGCCTGGAGTCTCGATCTAAATCAGCCCCAGCATTTT. This translates into CAWSLDLNQPQHF.

The V call is TRBV19, the J call TRBJ1-5; D is perhaps TRBD1 (5 bases). The germline V gene encodes CDR1 LNHDA and CDR2 SQIVND (reference sequence). The CDR3 spans 15 residues. Deletions cut 4 bases from V and 5 bases from J, with 15 bases between. CDR3 protein: CASSRMGGADQPQHF. CDR3 in DNA: TGTGCCAGTAGTAGGATGGGGGGTGCGGATCAGCCCCAGCATTTT.

The rearrangement joins TRBV2 to TRBJ2-3, with 10 bases matching TRBD1. Germline CDR1 reads SNHLY; CDR2 reads FYNNEI. The V segment lost 6 bases and the J segment 2 bases; nucleotides outside the gene matches: 2. The length of the CDR3 is 14 residues. The CDR3 is CASRGTGVTDTQYF. The CDR3 coding sequence is TGTGCCAGCAGAGGGACAGGGGTCACAGATACGCAGTATTTT. Based on the CDR3 plus reference TRBV2 and TRBJ2-3, the full variable domain is EPEVTQTPSHQVTQMGQEVILRCVPISNHLYFYWYRQILGQKVEFLVSFYNNEISEKSEIFDDQFSVERPDGSNFTLKIRSTKLEDSAMYFCASRGTGVTDTQYFGPGTRLTVL.

The gene calls are TRBV23-1 and TRBJ2-1, with D maybe TRBD2 (7 bases). TRBV23-1 is an open reading frame whose function is uncertain. The CDR3 contains 19 residues. V was cut by 3 bases and J by 3 bases, with 24 bases left in between. The CDR3 coding sequence is TGCGCCAGCAGTCACGGGGGGCAGGGGCCACCCCCCTACTACAATGAGCAGTTCTTC. Residues: CASSHGGQGPPPYYNEQFF.

The chain has TRBV2 and TRBJ2-1; the D is unclear. Germline CDR1 SNHLY, CDR2 FYNNEI. The length of the CDR3 is 13 residues. Trimming left V 7 bases short and J 5 bases short, with 12 bases between. In DNA, the CDR3 is TGTGCCAGCAAGATAGAGGTAGACAATGAGCAGTTCTTC. This sequence encodes CASKIEVDNEQFF.

V gene TRBV27 combines with J gene TRBJ2-2; D is uncertain. The V end was cut by 6 bases, the J end by 1 base, with 9 bases between. The germline V gene encodes CDR1 MNHEY and CDR2 SMNVEV (reference sequence). CDR3 length: 14 residues. The CDR3 sequence: CASRLRRNTGELFF. In DNA, the CDR3 is TGTGCCAGCAGATTGCGTAGGAACACCGGGGAGCTGTTTTTT.